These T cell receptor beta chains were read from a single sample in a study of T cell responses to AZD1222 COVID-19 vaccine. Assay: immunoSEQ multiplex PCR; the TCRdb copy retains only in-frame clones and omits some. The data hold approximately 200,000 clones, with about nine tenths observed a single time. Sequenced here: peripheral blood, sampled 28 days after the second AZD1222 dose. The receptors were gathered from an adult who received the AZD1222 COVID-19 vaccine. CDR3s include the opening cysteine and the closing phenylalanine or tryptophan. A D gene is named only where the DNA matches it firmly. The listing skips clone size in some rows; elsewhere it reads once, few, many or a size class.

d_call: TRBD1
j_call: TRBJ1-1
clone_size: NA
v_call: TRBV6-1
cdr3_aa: CASSEAGQGVTAFF
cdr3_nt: TGTGCCAGCAGTGAAGCGGGACAGGGCGTCACAGCTTTCTTT

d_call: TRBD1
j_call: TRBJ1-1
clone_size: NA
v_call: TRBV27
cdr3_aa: CASSGTGGLTEAFF
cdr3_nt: TGTGCCAGCAGTGGAACAGGGGGCCTTACCGAAGCTTTCTTT

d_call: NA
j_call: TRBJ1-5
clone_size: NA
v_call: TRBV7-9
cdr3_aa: CASSLTGLQPQHF
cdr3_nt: TGTGCCAGCAGCTTAACAGGTCTTCAGCCCCAGCATTTT

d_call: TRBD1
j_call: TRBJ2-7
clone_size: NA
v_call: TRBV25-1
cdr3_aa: CASGGTGRRNEQYF
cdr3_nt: TGTGCCAGCGGTGGGACAGGCCGGCGTAACGAGCAGTACTTC

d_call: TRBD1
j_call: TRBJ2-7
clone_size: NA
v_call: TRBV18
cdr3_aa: CASSPGQERSYEQYF
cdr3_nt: TGTGCCAGCTCACCCGGACAGGAACGATCCTACGAGCAGTACTTC

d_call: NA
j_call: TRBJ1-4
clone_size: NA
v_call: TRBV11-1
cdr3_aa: CASRGGEVNEKLFF
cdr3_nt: TGTGCCAGCCGGGGGGGCGAAGTCAATGAAAAACTGTTTTTT

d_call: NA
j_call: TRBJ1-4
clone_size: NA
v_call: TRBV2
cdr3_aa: CASSAESLLFF
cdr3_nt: TGTGCCAGCAGTGCTGAGAGTTTACTGTTTTTT

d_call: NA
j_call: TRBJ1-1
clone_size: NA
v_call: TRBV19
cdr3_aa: CASSILGGHSLNTEAFF
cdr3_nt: TGTGCCAGTAGTATACTGGGAGGACACTCTCTGAACACTGAAGCTTTCTTT

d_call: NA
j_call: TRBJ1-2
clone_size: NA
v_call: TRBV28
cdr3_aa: CASSLQVGGYTF
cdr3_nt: TGTGCCAGCAGTTTACAGGTTGGCGGCTACACCTTC

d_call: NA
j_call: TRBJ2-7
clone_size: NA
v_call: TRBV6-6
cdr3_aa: CASSYSTQYRNEQYF
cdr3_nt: TGTGCCAGCAGTTACTCTACCCAGTACCGGAACGAGCAGTACTTC

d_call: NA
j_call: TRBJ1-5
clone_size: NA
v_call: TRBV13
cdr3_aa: CASSFAGKNQPQHF
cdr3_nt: TGTGCCAGCAGCTTCGCCGGGAAGAATCAGCCCCAGCATTTT

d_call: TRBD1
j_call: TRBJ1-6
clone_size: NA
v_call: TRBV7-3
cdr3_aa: CASSQDRGSPLHF
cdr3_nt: TGTGCCAGCAGCCAAGACAGGGGGTCACCCCTCCACTTT

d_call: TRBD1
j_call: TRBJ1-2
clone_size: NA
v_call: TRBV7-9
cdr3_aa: CASSLDGTGYGYTF
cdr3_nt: TGTGCCAGCAGCTTAGATGGGACAGGCTATGGCTACACCTTC

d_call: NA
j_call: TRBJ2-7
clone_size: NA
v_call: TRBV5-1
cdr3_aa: CASSLGLGSSYEQYF
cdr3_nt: TGCGCCAGCAGCTTGGGTCTGGGAAGCTCCTACGAGCAGTACTTC

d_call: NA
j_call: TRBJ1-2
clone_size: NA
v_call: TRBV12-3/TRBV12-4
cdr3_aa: CAIRTPGGGYTF
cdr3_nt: TGTGCCATCCGGACGCCGGGAGGTGGCTACACCTTC

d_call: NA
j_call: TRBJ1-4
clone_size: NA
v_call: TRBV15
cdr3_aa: CATSVFSWATNEKLFF
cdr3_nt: TGTGCCACCAGTGTCTTTTCTTGGGCAACTAATGAAAAACTGTTTTTT

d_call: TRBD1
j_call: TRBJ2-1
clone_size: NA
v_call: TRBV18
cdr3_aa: CASSPAGTGFFSEQFF
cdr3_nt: TGTGCCAGCTCACCGGCCGGGACAGGGTTTTTTAGTGAGCAGTTCTTC

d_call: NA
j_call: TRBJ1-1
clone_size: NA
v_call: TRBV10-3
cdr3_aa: CAISDGRGTEAFF
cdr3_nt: TGTGCCATCAGTGACGGCAGGGGCACTGAAGCTTTCTTT

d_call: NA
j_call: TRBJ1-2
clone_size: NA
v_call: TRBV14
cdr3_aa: CASSPREGRNYGYTF
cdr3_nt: TGTGCCAGCAGCCCCCGGGAGGGTCGGAACTATGGCTACACCTTC

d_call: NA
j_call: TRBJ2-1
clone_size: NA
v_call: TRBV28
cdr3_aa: CASSLRNEQFF
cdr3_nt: TGTGCCAGCAGTTTAAGGAATGAGCAGTTCTTC

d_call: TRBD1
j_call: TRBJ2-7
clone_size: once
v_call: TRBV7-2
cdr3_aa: CASSAGTGGYEQYF
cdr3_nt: TGTGCCAGCAGCGCAGGGACAGGGGGCTACGAGCAGTACTTC

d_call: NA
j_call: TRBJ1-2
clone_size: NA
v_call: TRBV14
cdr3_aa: CASSQDTGIYGYTF
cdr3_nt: TGTGCCAGCAGCCAAGACACGGGCATCTATGGCTACACCTTC

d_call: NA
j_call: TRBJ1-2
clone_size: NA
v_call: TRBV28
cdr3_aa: CASSFPQGSRYGYTF
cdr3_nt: TGTGCCAGCAGTTTCCCACAGGGCTCCCGCTATGGCTACACCTTC

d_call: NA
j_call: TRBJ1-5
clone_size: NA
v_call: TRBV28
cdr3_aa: CASSLIGPQHF
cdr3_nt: TGTGCCAGCAGTTTAATCGGGCCCCAGCATTTT

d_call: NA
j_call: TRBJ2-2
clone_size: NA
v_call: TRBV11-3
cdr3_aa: CASSSFSGDTGELFF
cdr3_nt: TGTGCCAGCAGCTCCTTTTCAGGGGACACCGGGGAGCTGTTTTTT

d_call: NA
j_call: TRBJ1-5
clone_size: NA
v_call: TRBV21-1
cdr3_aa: CASSSPGPLQRPQHF
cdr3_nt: TGTGCCAGCAGCAGCCCGGGACCCCTTCAAAGGCCCCAGCATTTT

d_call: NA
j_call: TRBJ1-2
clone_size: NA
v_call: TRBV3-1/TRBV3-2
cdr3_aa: CASSQAGQNVYGYTF
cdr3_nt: TGTGCCAGCAGCCAGGCCGGACAAAACGTCTATGGCTACACCTTC

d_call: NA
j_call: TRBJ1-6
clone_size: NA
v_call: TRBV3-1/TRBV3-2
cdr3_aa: CASSPLGGFDSPLHF
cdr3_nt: TGTGCCAGCAGCCCTCTGGGTGGCTTCGATTCACCCCTCCACTTT

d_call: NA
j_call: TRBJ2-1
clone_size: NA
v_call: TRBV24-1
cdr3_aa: CATRRTRGNEQFF
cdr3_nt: TGTGCCACCCGGAGGACGAGGGGCAATGAGCAGTTCTTC

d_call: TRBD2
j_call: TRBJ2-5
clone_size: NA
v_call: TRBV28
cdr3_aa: CASSSRTSGRKETQYF
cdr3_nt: TGTGCCAGCAGTTCTCGAACTAGCGGGAGGAAAGAGACCCAGTACTTC

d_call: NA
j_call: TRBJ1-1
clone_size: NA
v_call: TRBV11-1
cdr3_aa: CASSLAPRVEAFF
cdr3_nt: TGTGCCAGCAGCTTAGCTCCCAGGGTTGAAGCTTTCTTT